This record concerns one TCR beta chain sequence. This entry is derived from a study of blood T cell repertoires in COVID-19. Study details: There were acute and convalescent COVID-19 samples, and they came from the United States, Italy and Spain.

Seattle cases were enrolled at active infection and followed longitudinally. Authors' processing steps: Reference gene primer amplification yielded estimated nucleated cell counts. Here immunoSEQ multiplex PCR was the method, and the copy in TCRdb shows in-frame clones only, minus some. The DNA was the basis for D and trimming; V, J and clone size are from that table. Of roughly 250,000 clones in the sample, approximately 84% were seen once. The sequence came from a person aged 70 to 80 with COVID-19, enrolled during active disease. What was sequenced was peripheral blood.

CDR3 DNA sequence: TGTGCCAGCAGCCCCGGGACACGGGAAAAACTGTTTTTT. This sequence encodes CASSPGTREKLFF. The chain is built from TRBV12-3 or TRBV12-4 and TRBJ1-4, with D tentatively TRBD1 (6 bases). CDR3 size: 13 residues. Trimming cost V 6 bases and J 8 bases, with 13 bases left between them.